This entry lists 19 T cell receptor beta chains sequenced from one sample in a study of control samples from healthy donors and cancer patients. This table comes from immunoSEQ multiplex PCR, and its TCRdb copy is limited to in-frame clones, with some not included. This table holds approximately 70,000 clones, approximately 87% found once. Sequenced input: blood. The receptors come from a man between 50 and 59 years old in good health.

This chain joins TRBV19 and TRBJ1-3; 11 positions agree with TRBD1. The V gene end was trimmed by 3 bases and the J gene end by 4 bases; junction bases not matched to a gene: 8. The germline gives CDR1 LNHDA, CDR2 SQIVND (reference sequence). There are 17 residues in the CDR3. CDR3 loop: CASSMPGTGGFGNTIYF. The CDR3 DNA sequence: TGTGCCAGTAGTATGCCCGGGACAGGGGGTTTCGGAAACACCATATATTTT.

The chain joins TRBV24-1 to TRBJ2-6; D gene uncertain. In germline, CDR1 is KGHDR, CDR2 SFDVKD. V was clipped by 6 bases and J by 1 base, with 0 bases between them. CDR3 length: 12 amino acids. CDR3 protein: CATSSGANVLTF. The CDR3 DNA follows: TGTGCCACCAGTTCTGGGGCCAACGTCCTGACTTTC.

V and J are TRBV7-3 and TRBJ2-3; D gene unclear. The CDR3 loop spans 14 amino acids. The V and J ends lost 5 bases and 0 bases respectively, with 9 bases between them. The germline V gene has CDR1 SGHTA and CDR2 FQGTGA. CDR3 DNA sequence: TGTGCCAGCAGCCCTCGGTCTAGCACAGATACGCAGTATTTT. Protein: CASSPRSSTDTQYF.

J is TRBJ2-3 and V is TRBV7-2; the D is unclear. V lost 2 bases and J 1 base, leaving 7 bases between the germline ends. In germline, CDR1 is SGHTA, CDR2 FQGNSA. The CDR3 runs 14 residues. For the CDR3, the DNA is TGTGCCAGCAGCTTAACCGAGGGCACAGATACGCAGTATTTT. This encodes CASSLTEGTDTQYF.

As to this clone: One end of the junction is discordant with germline, which a read error may explain. The chain couples TRBV7-6 to TRBJ1-2; 8 nucleotides align to TRBD1. The CDR3 extends over 15 amino acids. CDR1 and CDR2 (germline): SGHVS, FNYEAQ. In nucleotides, the CDR3 is TGTGCCAGCAGCCTAGCACAGGGGGATTACTATGGCTACACCTTC. Encoded protein: CASSLAQGDYYGYTF.

The chain links TRBV5-1 to TRBJ1-1; no reliable D call. CDR3 size: 12 residues. Germline-derived CDR1 and CDR2 are SGHRS and YFSETQ. Trimming removed 5 bases at V and 5 bases at J, with 10 bases between. The CDR3 DNA reads TGCGCCAGCAGTTTTCGTGGTACTGAAGCTTTCTTT. This codes for CASSFRGTEAFF.

The genes are TRBV3-1 (or the pseudogene TRBV3-2) and TRBJ1-1, with TRBD1 matching 8 bases. The CDR3 consists of 14 residues. CDR1 LGHDT and CDR2 YNNKEL come from the germline V gene (reference sequence). J gave up 5 bases and V 1 base, and 3 bases lay outside the gene matches. In nucleotides, the CDR3 is TGTGCCAGCAGCCAAGTCCAGGGGGCGACTGAAGCTTTCTTT. As protein: CASSQVQGATEAFF.

This chain uses TRBV30 with TRBJ1-4; possible D gene TRBD1, 6 bases. The CDR3 runs to 14 residues. Trimming cost V 0 bases and J 7 bases, with 12 bases left between them. Germline CDR1 and CDR2: GTSNPN and SVGIG (reference sequence). CDR3 sequence reads: CAWSVGQGSEKLFF. DNA for the CDR3: TGTGCCTGGAGTGTGGGGCAGGGGAGTGAAAAACTGTTTTTT.

The rearrangement uses TRBV28 and TRBJ1-2, with 7 bases matching TRBD1. CDR1 MDHEN and CDR2 SYDVKM come from the germline V gene. Germline trimming cut 5 bases from V and 4 bases from J; bases unmatched to any gene: 7. The CDR3 covers 14 residues. CDR3 coding DNA: TGTGCCAGCAGTCCCGGGACAGTCCTCTATGGCTACACCTTC. Protein product: CASSPGTVLYGYTF.

The chain is built from TRBV6-5 and TRBJ1-2; 7 bases are shared with TRBD1. V gave up 3 bases and J gave up 5 bases; unmatched junction bases: 6. CDR1 is MNHEY, CDR2 SVGAGI, per germline. The CDR3 is 14 residues long. In DNA, the CDR3 is TGTGCCAGCAGTTATGACAGGGCCCCTTATGGCTACACCTTC. This encodes CASSYDRAPYGYTF.

The chain joins TRBV30 to TRBJ1-2; unclear D gene. The CDR3 consists of 12 residues. Trimming left V 3 bases short and J 8 bases short, with 13 bases between. Looked up from germline, CDR1 is GTSNPN and CDR2 is SVGIG (reference sequence). The CDR3 reads CAWSHSDLGYTF. CDR3 DNA: TGTGCCTGGAGCCATTCCGACTTGGGCTACACCTTC.

V is TRBV9 and J is TRBJ1-6; D is possibly TRBD1 (6 bases). Trimming removed 0 bases at V and 8 bases at J, with 15 bases between. The CDR3 is made up of 16 amino acids. CDR1 SGDLS and CDR2 YYNGEE come from the germline V gene. CDR3 nucleotide sequence: TGTGCCAGCAGCGTAGGTGGGGGCTCTTTGGATTCACCCCTCCACTTT. This sequence encodes CASSVGGGSLDSPLHF.

The gene calls are TRBV14 and TRBJ2-1; D may be TRBD1 or TRBD2 (5 bases each). CDR1 is SGHDN, CDR2 FVKESK, per germline. Trimming shortened V by 1 base and J by 7 bases, and 20 bases separated the two germline ends. This CDR3 has 17 amino acids. CDR3 amino acids: CASSQGLGTTLKNEQFF. The CDR3 DNA reads as TGTGCCAGCAGCCAAGGGTTAGGGACGACCCTTAAAAATGAGCAGTTCTTC.

The chain employs TRBV11-2 and TRBJ2-3; D is ambiguous. Germline V gene sequence: CDR1 SGHAT, CDR2 FQNNGV. Trimming stripped 5 bases from V and 2 bases from J, with 8 bases between. The CDR3 runs to 13 residues. The CDR3 nucleotides read TGTGCCAGCAGCCCGTCCATCACAGATACGCAGTATTTT. This sequence encodes CASSPSITDTQYF.

The CDR3 region is CASSQDRSGRGGRYNEQFF. CDR3 sequence (DNA): TGCGCCAGCAGCCAAGATCGGAGTGGCCGGGGCGGGCGCTACAATGAGCAGTTCTTC. The chain couples TRBV4-1 to TRBJ2-1; D is tentatively TRBD1 or TRBD2 (5 bases each). V dropped 0 bases and J dropped 3 bases, with 21 bases sitting between them. From germline, CDR1 is MGHRA and CDR2 YSYEKL. The CDR3 covers 19 residues.

The chain recombines TRBV28 with TRBJ1-6; D is unresolved. Trimming removed 5 bases from V and 6 bases from J, with 8 bases in between. The CDR3 contains 13 residues. CDR1 and CDR2 from the germline V gene are MDHEN and SYDVKM. The CDR3 here is CASSGVTNSPLHF. The DNA for the CDR3 is TGTGCCAGCAGTGGGGTTACTAATTCACCCCTCCACTTT.

There are a few counts of this clone. The rearrangement links TRBV7-9 to TRBJ2-7; 7 bases fit TRBD2. Germline CDR1 SEHNR, CDR2 FQNEAQ (reference sequence). CDR3 size: 14 residues. V shed 5 bases, J shed 5 bases, and the junction held 9 bases outside the gene matches. The CDR3 coding sequence is TGTGCCAGCAGCATCACTAGCGAAAGGAACGAGCAGTACTTC. Its protein product is CASSITSERNEQYF.

CDR3 protein: CASSARGAPEAFF. CDR3 nucleotides: TGCGCCAGCTCCGCTCGGGGGGCCCCTGAAGCTTTCTTT. The chain is built from TRBV23-1 and TRBJ1-1, with D maybe TRBD1 (6 bases). TRBV23-1 is known as an ORF, though its function is uncertain. This CDR3 contains 13 residues. V was cut by 8 bases and J by 6 bases, with 16 bases left in between.

The chain is built from TRBV5-4 and TRBJ1-1; 11 bases agree with TRBD1. V gave up 4 bases and J gave up 3 bases; unmatched junction bases: 5. The CDR3 consists of 15 residues. From germline, CDR1 is SGHNT and CDR2 YYREEE (reference sequence). CDR3 sequence (DNA): TGTGCCAGCAGCCTACCGGGACAGGGGGACACTGAAGCTTTCTTT. It encodes CASSLPGQGDTEAFF.